This TCR beta chain was recorded in a study of shared clonotypes between healthy human individuals. Looking at the study overall: Three CD4 naive, three CD4 memory, two CD8 naive and one CD8 memory plate were used per donor.

Sequencing used immunoSEQ multiplex PCR; TCRdb keeps in-frame clones, though not all of them. The sample has 600,000 to 750,000 clones; 55% to 80% are singletons. This CDR3 has 15 residues. Germline V gives CDR1 SNHLY, CDR2 FYNNEI. V lost 4 bases and J 0 bases, leaving 13 bases between the germline ends. The chain recombines TRBV2 with TRBJ2-7; D is perhaps TRBD2 (6 bases). This sequence was found in a woman aged 30 to 39 in good health. What was sequenced was memory CD4+ T cells sorted from blood. Described subset: CD45RA-negative fraction. Here the CDR3 reads CASSARGWSSYEQYF. DNA of the CDR3: TGTGCCAGCAGTGCGCGGGGCTGGAGCTCCTACGAGCAGTACTTC.